This is a list of T cell receptor beta chains from one sample in a study of regulatory T cells in long-lasting Graves disease. TCRdb re-called the multiplex PCR reads with MiXCR, one entry per CDR3 protein. The sample yields hundreds of thousands of distinct CDR3 sequences, around a fifth seen once. This sample comprised peripheral blood mononuclear cells (PBMCs), obtained when the disease was refractory, from a patient treated with antithyroid drugs. The receptors were sampled from a female donor with Graves disease. Both conserved end residues are part of each CDR3. The D gene is left open where the match is weak. Only some rows state a clone size, as once, few, many or a class for expanded clones.

j_call d_call clone_size v_call cdr3_aa cdr3_nt
TRBJ1-2 NA few TRBV5-5 CSSSPDGFNYGYTF TGTTCCAGCAGCCCCGACGGTTTCAACTATGGCTACACCTTC
TRBJ2-2 NA NA TRBV9 CASSLSSGARTGELFF TGTGCCAGCAGCTTATCATCGGGGGCGCGCACCGGGGAGCTGTTTTTT
TRBJ2-7 TRBD2 few TRBV9 CASSRDYPPYEQYF TGTGCCAGCAGCCGGGACTACCCTCCCTACGAGCAGTACTTC
TRBJ2-7 TRBD1 NA TRBV29-1 CSVEAPGQSPYEQYF TGCAGCGTTGAAGCCCCGGGACAGAGCCCCTACGAGCAGTACTTC
TRBJ2-2 NA NA TRBV19 CASSTDRRGRAGELFF TGTGCCAGTAGTACAGACAGGCGGGGTCGCGCCGGGGAGCTGTTTTTT
TRBJ2-1 TRBD2 many TRBV20-1 CSALPGLASTYNEQFF TGCAGTGCGCTACCGGGACTAGCGTCTACCTACAATGAGCAGTTCTTC
TRBJ2-2 TRBD2 NA TRBV9 CASSVGLAGGGTGELFF TGTGCCAGCAGCGTAGGACTAGCGGGAGGCGGGACCGGGGAGCTGTTTTTT
TRBJ1-1 NA many TRBV12-3/TRBV12-4 CASRPGGWNTEAFF TGTGCCAGCAGACCTGGGGGGTGGAACACTGAAGCTTTCTTT
TRBJ2-2 TRBD2 many TRBV12-3/TRBV12-4 CASSRLAGGRHGELFF TGTGCCAGCAGTCGACTAGCGGGAGGGCGTCACGGGGAGCTGTTTTTT
TRBJ2-7 TRBD1 NA TRBV14 CASSQTGQGIDEQYF TGTGCCAGCAGCCAAACGGGACAGGGGATCGACGAGCAGTACTTC
TRBJ2-5 TRBD2 few TRBV7-2 CASSLQGLAGGQRIETQYF TGTGCCAGCAGCTTACAAGGCCTAGCGGGGGGCCAGAGGATAGAGACCCAGTACTTC
TRBJ2-1 NA many TRBV28 CASSFVSYRGGYNEQFF TGTGCCAGCAGTTTCGTCTCCTACAGGGGAGGATACAATGAGCAGTTCTTC
TRBJ2-7 NA few TRBV19 CASSMLQGYEQYF TGTGCCAGTAGTATGTTGCAGGGCTACGAGCAGTACTTC
TRBJ1-3 NA many TRBV12-3/TRBV12-4 CASSLNFGNTIYF TGTGCCAGCAGTTTAAACTTTGGAAACACCATATATTTT
TRBJ2-5 NA many TRBV7-3 CASSTTLQETQYF TGTGCCAGCAGCACCACCCTACAAGAGACCCAGTACTTC
TRBJ1-5 NA few TRBV20-1 CSARTIGQGNQPQHF TGCAGTGCTAGAACCATAGGGCAGGGAAATCAGCCCCAGCATTTT
TRBJ1-4 TRBD1 many TRBV2 CASTTGSEKLFF TGTGCCAGCACGACAGGGAGTGAAAAACTGTTTTTT
TRBJ2-5 NA NA TRBV20-1 CSARDLIRTGQETQYF TGCAGTGCTAGAGATCTCATTCGGACTGGCCAAGAGACCCAGTACTTC
TRBJ1-5 NA once TRBV25-1 CASRRLRPYSNQPQHF TGTGCCAGCAGACGCCTGAGGCCCTATAGCAATCAGCCCCAGCATTTT
TRBJ1-2 NA NA TRBV6-2/TRBV6-3 CATWTDTNYGYTF TGTGCCACCTGGACGGACACTAACTATGGCTACACCTTC
TRBJ2-5 TRBD1 many TRBV4-1 CASSQGPGGEETQYF TGCGCCAGCAGCCAAGGTCCAGGGGGTGAAGAGACCCAGTACTTC
TRBJ1-6 NA NA TRBV14 CASSCIGQGLLDSYNSPLHF TGTGCCAGCAGCTGCATCGGGCAGGGACTCCTCGACTCCTATAATTCACCCCTCCACTTT
TRBJ1-6 NA NA TRBV19 CASSLDGTSNSPLHF TGTGCCAGTAGTTTAGATGGAACTAGTAATTCACCCCTCCACTTT
TRBJ1-5 NA many TRBV28 CASSTAGLDNQPQHF TGTGCCAGCAGTACAGCGGGGCTGGACAATCAGCCCCAGCATTTT
TRBJ2-7 TRBD2 few TRBV20-1 CSAWTSGSREQYF TGCAGTGCGTGGACTAGCGGGAGTCGCGAGCAGTACTTC
TRBJ2-7 TRBD2 few TRBV7-2 CASSTPGGRPYEQYF TGTGCCAGCAGCACACCGGGGGGGCGCCCCTACGAGCAGTACTTC
TRBJ1-1 NA many TRBV12-3/TRBV12-4 CASSLGTVNTEAFF TGTGCCAGCAGCCTCGGGACGGTGAACACTGAAGCTTTCTTT
TRBJ2-1 NA NA TRBV11-1 CASSLDGSRFNEQFF TGTGCCAGCAGCTTAGATGGGAGTCGATTCAATGAGCAGTTCTTC
TRBJ2-7 NA few TRBV19 CASSLGLDLSSYEQYF TGTGCCAGTAGTCTTGGACTCGATTTAAGCTCCTACGAGCAGTACTTC
TRBJ2-7 TRBD1 few TRBV7-2 CASSLLGWGLGGQGAIFSYEQYF TGTGCCAGCAGCCTCCTTGGATGGGGGTTGGGGGGACAGGGGGCAATATTCTCCTACGAGCAGTACTTC
TRBJ2-5 TRBD1 NA TRBV20-1 CSAMRQGARETQYF TGCAGTGCAATGAGACAGGGGGCGCGGGAGACCCAGTACTTC
TRBJ1-4 NA many TRBV6-1 CASSEFFRSRENEKLFF TGTGCCAGCAGTGAATTTTTCAGAAGCAGGGAGAACGAAAAACTGTTTTTT
TRBJ2-3 TRBD2 NA TRBV20-1 CSARDPGLAGADTQYF TGCAGTGCTAGAGACCCGGGACTAGCGGGAGCGGATACGCAGTATTTT
TRBJ2-7 TRBD2 few TRBV20-1 CNANSGIGQYF TGCAATGCCAATAGCGGGATCGGGCAGTACTTC
TRBJ2-5 NA many TRBV2 CASGETQYF TGTGCCAGCGGGGAGACCCAGTACTTC